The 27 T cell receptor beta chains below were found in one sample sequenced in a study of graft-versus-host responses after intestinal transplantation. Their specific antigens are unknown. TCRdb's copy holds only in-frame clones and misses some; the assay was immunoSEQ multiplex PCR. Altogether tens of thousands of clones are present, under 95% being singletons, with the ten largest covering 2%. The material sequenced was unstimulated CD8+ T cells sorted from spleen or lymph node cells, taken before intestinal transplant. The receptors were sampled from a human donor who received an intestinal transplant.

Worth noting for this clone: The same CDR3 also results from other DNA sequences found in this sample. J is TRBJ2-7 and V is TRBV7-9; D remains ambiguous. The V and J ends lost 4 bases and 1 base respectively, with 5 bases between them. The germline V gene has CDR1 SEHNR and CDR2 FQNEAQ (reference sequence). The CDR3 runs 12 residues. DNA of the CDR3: TGTGCCAGCAGCTCACTTTCCTACGAGCAGTACTTC. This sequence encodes CASSSLSYEQYF.

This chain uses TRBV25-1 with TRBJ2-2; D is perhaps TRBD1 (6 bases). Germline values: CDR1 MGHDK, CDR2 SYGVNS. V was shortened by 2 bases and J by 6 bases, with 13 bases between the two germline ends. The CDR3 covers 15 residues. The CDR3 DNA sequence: TGTGCCAGCAGTGAAAGGGCAGGGGCGGCCGGGGAGCTGTTTTTT. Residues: CASSERAGAAGELFF.

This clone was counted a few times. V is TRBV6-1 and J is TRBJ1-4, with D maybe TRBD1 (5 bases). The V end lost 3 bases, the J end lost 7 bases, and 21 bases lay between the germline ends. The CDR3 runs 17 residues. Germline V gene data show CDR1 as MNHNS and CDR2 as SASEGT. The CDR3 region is CASSDVGKGLVGEKLFF. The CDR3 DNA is TGTGCCAGCAGTGATGTGGGAAAGGGGCTGGTAGGTGAAAAACTGTTTTTT.

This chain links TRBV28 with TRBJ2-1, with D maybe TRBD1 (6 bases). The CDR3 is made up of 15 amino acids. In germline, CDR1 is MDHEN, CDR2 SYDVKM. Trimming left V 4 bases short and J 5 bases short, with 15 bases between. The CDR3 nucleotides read TGTGCCAGCAGTTCTTACGACAGGTCGAACAATGAGCAGTTCTTC. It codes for CASSSYDRSNNEQFF.

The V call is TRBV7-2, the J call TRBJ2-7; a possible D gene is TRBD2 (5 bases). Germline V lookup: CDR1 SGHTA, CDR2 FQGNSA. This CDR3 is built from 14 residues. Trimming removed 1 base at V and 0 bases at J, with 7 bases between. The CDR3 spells CASSLVTSSYEQYF. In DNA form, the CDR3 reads TGTGCCAGCAGCTTAGTTACTAGCTCCTACGAGCAGTACTTC.

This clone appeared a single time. CDR3 DNA: TGTGCCAGCAGCAGCAGGGGGAATGAGCAGTTCTTC. Protein product: CASSSRGNEQFF. The chain carries TRBV11-3 and TRBJ2-1; 7 bases fit TRBD1. After removal of 5 bases from V and 7 bases from J, the junction contained 2 bases not matched to a gene. CDR3 length equals 12 residues. The germline V gene encodes CDR1 SGHNT and CDR2 YENEEA.

The CDR3 DNA reads TGTGCCAGTAGATGGGACAGAGACACTGAAGCTTTCTTT. Protein: CASRWDRDTEAFF. The chain links TRBV19 to TRBJ1-1; 7 bases fit TRBD1. The trim removed 6 bases at V and 3 bases at J, leaving 4 bases unmatched. The length of the CDR3 is 13 residues. Germline V lookup: CDR1 LNHDA, CDR2 SQIVND (reference sequence).

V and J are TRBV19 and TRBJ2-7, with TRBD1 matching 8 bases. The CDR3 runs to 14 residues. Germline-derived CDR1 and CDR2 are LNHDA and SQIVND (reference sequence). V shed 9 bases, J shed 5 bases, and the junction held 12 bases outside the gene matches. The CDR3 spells CASKYRAGGDEQYF. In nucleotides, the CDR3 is TGTGCCAGCAAGTATAGGGCAGGGGGCGACGAGCAGTACTTC.

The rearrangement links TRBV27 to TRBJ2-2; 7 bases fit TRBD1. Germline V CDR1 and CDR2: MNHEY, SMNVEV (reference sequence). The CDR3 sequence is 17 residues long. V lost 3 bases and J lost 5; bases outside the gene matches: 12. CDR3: CASSFLDRSGNTGELFF. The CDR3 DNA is TGTGCCAGCAGTTTCCTGGACAGGTCAGGAAATACCGGGGAGCTGTTTTTT.

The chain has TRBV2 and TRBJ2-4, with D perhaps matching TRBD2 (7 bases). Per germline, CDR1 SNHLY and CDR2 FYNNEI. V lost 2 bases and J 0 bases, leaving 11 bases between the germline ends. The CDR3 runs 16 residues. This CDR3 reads CASSERGGLAKNIQYF. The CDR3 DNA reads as TGTGCCAGCAGTGAAAGGGGGGGCCTAGCCAAAAACATTCAGTACTTC.

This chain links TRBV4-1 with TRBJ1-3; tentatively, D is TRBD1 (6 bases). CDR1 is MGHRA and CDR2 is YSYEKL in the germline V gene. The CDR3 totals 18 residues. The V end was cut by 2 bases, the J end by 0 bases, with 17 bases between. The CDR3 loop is CASSQIANRESSGNTIYF. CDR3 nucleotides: TGCGCCAGCAGCCAAATAGCCAACAGGGAATCCTCTGGAAACACCATATATTTT.

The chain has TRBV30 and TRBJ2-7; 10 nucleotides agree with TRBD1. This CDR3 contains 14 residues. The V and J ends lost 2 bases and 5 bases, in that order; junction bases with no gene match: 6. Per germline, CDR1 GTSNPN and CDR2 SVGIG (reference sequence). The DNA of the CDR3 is TGTGCCTGGAGTCTTGGGACAGGGGACGACGAGCAGTACTTC. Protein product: CAWSLGTGDDEQYF.

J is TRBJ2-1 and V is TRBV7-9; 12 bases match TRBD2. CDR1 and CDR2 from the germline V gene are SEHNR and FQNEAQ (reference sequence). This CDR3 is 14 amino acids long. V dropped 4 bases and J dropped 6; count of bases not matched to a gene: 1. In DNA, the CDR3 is TGTGCCAGCAGCTGGACTAGCGGGGTCAATGAGCAGTTCTTC. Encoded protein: CASSWTSGVNEQFF.

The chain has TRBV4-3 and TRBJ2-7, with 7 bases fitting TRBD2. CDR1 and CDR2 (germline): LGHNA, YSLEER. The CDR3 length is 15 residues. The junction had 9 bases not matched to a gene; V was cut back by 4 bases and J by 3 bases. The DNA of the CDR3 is TGCGCCAGCAGCCCGGTGTGGCTAGCGGACTACGAGCAGTACTTC. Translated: CASSPVWLADYEQYF.

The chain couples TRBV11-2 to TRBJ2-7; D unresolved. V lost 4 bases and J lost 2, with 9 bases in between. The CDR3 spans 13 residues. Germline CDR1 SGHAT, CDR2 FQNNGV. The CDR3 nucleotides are TGTGCCAGCAGCTCTACAGTGACCTACGAGCAGTACTTC. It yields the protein CASSSTVTYEQYF.

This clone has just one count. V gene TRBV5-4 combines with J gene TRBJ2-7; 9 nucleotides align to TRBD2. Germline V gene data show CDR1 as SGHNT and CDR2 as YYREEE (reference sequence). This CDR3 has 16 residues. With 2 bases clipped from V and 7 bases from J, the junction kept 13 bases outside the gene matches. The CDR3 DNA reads TGTGCCAGCAGCTTCCAAGCGGGGGGCCGACGTGGTGAGCAGTACTTC. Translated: CASSFQAGGRRGEQYF. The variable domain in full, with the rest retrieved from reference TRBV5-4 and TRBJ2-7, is ETGVTQSPTHLIKTRGQQVTLRCSSQSGHNTVSWYQQALGQGPQFIFQYYREEENGRGNFPPRFSGLQFPNYSSELNVNALELDDSALYLCASSFQAGGRRGEQYFGPGTRLTVT.

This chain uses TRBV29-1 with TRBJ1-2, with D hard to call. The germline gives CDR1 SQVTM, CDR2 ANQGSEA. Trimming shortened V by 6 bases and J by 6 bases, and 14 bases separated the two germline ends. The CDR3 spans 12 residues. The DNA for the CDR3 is TGCAGCGTCCCGGGAAACATGGATGGCTACACCTTC. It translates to CSVPGNMDGYTF.

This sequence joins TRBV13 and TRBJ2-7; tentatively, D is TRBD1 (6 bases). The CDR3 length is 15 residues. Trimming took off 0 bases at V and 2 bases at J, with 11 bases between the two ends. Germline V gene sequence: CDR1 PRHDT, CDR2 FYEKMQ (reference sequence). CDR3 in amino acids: CASSLGGPGAYEQYF. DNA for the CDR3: TGTGCCAGCAGCTTAGGGGGGCCAGGGGCCTACGAGCAGTACTTC.

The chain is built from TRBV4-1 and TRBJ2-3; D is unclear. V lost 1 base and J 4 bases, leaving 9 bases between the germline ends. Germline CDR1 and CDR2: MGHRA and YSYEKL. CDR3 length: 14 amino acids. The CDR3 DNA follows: TGCGCCAGCAGCCAAGCGAGGCAATCAGATACGCAGTATTTT. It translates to CASSQARQSDTQYF.

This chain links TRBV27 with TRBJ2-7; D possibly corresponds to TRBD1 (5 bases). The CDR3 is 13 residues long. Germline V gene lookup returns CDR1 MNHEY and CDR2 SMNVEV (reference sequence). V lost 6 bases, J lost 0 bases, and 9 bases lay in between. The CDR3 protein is CASRMDISYEQYF. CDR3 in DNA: TGTGCCAGCAGGATGGACATCTCCTACGAGCAGTACTTC.

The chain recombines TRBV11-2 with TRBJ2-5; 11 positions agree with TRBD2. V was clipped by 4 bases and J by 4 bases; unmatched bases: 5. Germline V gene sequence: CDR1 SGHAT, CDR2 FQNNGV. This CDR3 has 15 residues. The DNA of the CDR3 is TGTGCCAGCAGCTGGATAGCGGGGGGGGGAGAGACCCAGTACTTC. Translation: CASSWIAGGGETQYF.

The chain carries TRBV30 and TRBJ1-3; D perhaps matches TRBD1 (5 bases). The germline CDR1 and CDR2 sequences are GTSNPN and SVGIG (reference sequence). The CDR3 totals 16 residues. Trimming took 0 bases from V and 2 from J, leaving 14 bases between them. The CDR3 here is CAWSVPRGHPGNTIYF. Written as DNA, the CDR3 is TGTGCCTGGAGTGTACCCCGTGGACATCCTGGAAACACCATATATTTT.

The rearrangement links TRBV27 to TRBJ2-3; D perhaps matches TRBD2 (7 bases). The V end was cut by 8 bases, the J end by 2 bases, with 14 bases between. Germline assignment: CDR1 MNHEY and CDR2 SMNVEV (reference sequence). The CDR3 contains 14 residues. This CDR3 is CASGQGRVTDTQYF. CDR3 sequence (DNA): TGTGCCAGCGGGCAGGGGAGGGTCACAGATACGCAGTATTTT.

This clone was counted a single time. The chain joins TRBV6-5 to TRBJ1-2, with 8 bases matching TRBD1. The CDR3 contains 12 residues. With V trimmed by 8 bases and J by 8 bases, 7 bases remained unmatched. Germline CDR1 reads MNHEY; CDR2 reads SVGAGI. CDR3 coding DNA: TGTGCCAGCGCGACAGGGGATCGGGGCTACACCTTC. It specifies CASATGDRGYTF.

CDR3 nucleotides: TGTGCCAGCAGCCCAGGGGTGTTTTCCCTCGGACCGGGCCCAGATACGCAGTATTTT. Translated, it gives CASSPGVFSLGPGPDTQYF. V is TRBV7-2 and J is TRBJ2-3; tentatively, D is TRBD1 (6 bases). With 5 bases removed from V and 4 bases from J, the gap between germline ends came to 28 bases. Germline V gives CDR1 SGHTA, CDR2 FQGNSA. The CDR3 sequence is 19 residues long.

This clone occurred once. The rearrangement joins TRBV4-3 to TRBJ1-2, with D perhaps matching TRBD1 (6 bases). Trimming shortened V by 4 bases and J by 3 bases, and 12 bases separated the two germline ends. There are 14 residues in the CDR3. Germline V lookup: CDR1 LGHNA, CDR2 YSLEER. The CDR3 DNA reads TGCGCCAGCAGCCCAGGGGCAATCGACTATGGCTACACCTTC. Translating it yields CASSPGAIDYGYTF.

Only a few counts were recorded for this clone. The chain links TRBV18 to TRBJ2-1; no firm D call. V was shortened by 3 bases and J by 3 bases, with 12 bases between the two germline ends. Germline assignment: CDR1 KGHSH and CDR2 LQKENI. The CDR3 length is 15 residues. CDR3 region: CASSPVVSVYNEQFF. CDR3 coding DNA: TGTGCCAGCTCACCCGTCGTCTCTGTCTACAATGAGCAGTTCTTC.